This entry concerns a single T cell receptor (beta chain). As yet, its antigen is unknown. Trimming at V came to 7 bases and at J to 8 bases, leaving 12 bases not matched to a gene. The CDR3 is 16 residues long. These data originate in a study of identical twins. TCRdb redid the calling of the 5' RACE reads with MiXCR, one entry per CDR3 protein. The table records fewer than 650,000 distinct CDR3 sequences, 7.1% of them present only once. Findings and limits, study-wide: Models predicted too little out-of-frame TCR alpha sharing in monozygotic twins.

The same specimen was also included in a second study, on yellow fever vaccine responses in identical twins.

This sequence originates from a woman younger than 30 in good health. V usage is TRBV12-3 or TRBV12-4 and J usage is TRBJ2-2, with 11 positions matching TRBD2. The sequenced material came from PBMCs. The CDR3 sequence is CASIVSGRAVSGELFF. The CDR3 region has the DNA TGTGCCAGCATCGTTAGCGGGAGGGCGGTGTCGGGGGAGCTGTTTTTT.